This T cell receptor beta chain was recorded in a study of shared clonotypes between healthy human individuals. A word on this clone: The antigen is undetermined.

Among the donors, all were Caucasian adults who lived in Nashville, Tennessee. Findings of the study overall: The expectation was that sequencing depth would affect clonotype sharing among donors.

Several immunoSEQ plates received, in even portions, the genomic DNA of each subset. Method: immunoSEQ multiplex PCR; TCRdb's copy keeps in-frame clones and lacks some. Counted here are about 510,000 clones, about three quarters occurring once; the ten biggest clones make up approximately 12%. Material for sequencing was PBMCs. The clonotype comes from a woman aged 40-49 years in good health. Some clones in this sample may be carry-over from other donors' samples.

The CDR3 bases are TGTGCCAGCTCTCCCTCGGCAGGAAGCTTCCAAGAGACCCAGTACTTC. This codes for CASSPSAGSFQETQYF. The rearrangement links TRBV6-6 to TRBJ2-5; unclear D gene. V dropped 8 bases and J dropped 1 base, with 20 bases sitting between them. CDR3 size: 16 residues. CDR1 is MNHNY, CDR2 SVGAGI, per germline (reference sequence).